One TCR beta chain is described in this entry. The time point denotes: pre-sensitization, week 0. Treatment indicated: therapeutic diphenylcyclopropenone sensitization with weekly scalp DPC. This sample was included in a study of human T cells and chemical hapten exposure. Turning to the study itself: Mostly female, the patients presented with alopecia areata, totalis or universalis.

What the library attached to individual cDNA molecules were unique molecular identifiers. TCRdb reprocessed the RACE reads with MiXCR, giving one entry per CDR3 protein. The profile shows under 90,000 distinct CDR3 sequences, approximately 9.9% of them singletons. This CDR3 has 19 amino acids. V was shortened by 2 bases and J by 12 bases, with 32 bases between the two germline ends. Germline-derived CDR1 and CDR2 are LGHDT and YNNKEL (reference sequence). Sequencing was performed on whole blood, taken in connection with sensitization to the hapten diphenylcyclopropenone (DPC). J is TRBJ2-1 and V is TRBV3-1; D is possibly TRBD1 (7 bases). This TCR was sampled from a middle-aged woman with alopecia areata. Some clones in this sample may be carry-over from other donors' samples. This chain's CDR3 is CASSQRRGQRHYNDFGQFF. Here the CDR3 DNA reads TGTGCCAGCAGCCAAAGGCGGGGACAGCGACATTACAATGATTTCGGGCAGTTCTTC.